This T cell receptor beta chain was profiled in a study of OX40 agonist ivuxolimab in advanced cancers. About the full investigation: The costimulatory receptor OX40 (CD134) was targeted by ivuxolimab, a fully human IgG2 agonistic monoclonal antibody. Intravenous ivuxolimab was administered to patients every 2 weeks at six dose levels: 0.01, 0.1, 0.3, 1.5, 3 and 10 mg/kg. Among the approximately 50 dose-escalation patients, some 19 had hepatocellular carcinoma, approximately 15 melanoma, 9 renal cell carcinoma and 9 head and neck cancer. In the dose-escalation cohort, 65% to 85% of patients were male, and the mean age was 60 years with a range of roughly 23 to 79. Patients were allowed to have had prior anti-PD-1, anti-PD-L1 or anti-CTLA-4 therapy, and approximately 40% of the dose-escalation patients had been treated with checkpoint inhibitors. Partial responses were achieved by three dose-escalation patients, of whom one had hepatocellular carcinoma and two had cutaneous melanoma. Peripheral TCRbeta sequencing aimed to test whether ivuxolimab altered TCR sequence diversity and caused clonal T-cell expansion. The paper covers the monotherapy dose-escalation part of the phase I ivuxolimab trial, which included N of about 51 patients.

The trial excluded patients who had a history of autoimmune disease or who were on systemic immunosuppression. Peripheral blood for TCR sequencing was drawn from every dose cohort at baseline, at cycle 4 day 1 and at cycle 7 day 1. The samples were drawn from a first-in-human, open-label, multicenter phase I dose-escalation trial of ivuxolimab. Adults with locally advanced or metastatic melanoma, renal cell, hepatocellular, or head and neck squamous cell carcinoma were enrolled in the trial. Before TCR sequencing, CD4+ T cells and CD8+ T cells from peripheral blood were sorted into separate populations. Genomic DNA was isolated from the sorted cells so that the TCRbeta CDR3 region could be sequenced. The immunoSEQ Assay was used for sequencing of TCRbeta CDR3 regions. Drawn from immuneACCESS, this table holds only the in-frame rearrangements with V and J called that TCRdb kept. Clones are partly lost; checked studies trace under half to an unresolved V gene and leave the rest unexplained. The sample table shows tens of thousands of clones, and 88% are seen once. The ten largest account for approximately 0.45% of the sample.

Turning to this clone: Its antigen is unknown. No much larger clone exists at a distance of one base, and base qualities are not known.

The full study reports these points: Which antigens the clonally expanded peripheral T cells were specific for was not determined. On average, CD8+ T cells showed more expanded clones than CD4+ T cells after ivuxolimab. Low levels of normalized T-cell clonal expansion were also seen in some patients who did not respond. Clonal expansion of both CD4+ and CD8+ blood T cells was observed from baseline to week 6 at doses 0.1 to 3.0 mg/kg. In the 0.1-3.0 mg/kg groups, partial responders were among the patients with the lowest normalized peripheral clonal expansion, particularly in CD8+ T cells.

The TCR originated in an adult with an advanced solid tumor such as melanoma, head and neck, liver or kidney cancer. Sequenced material: CD4+ or CD8+ T cells sorted from blood, taken in a trial of the OX40 agonist ivuxolimab.

The CDR3 sequence is CASGQGKVPQHF. The sequenced DNA is TGTGCCAGCGGACAGGGGAAGGTTCCCCAGCATTTT. The chain is encoded by TRBV7-2 joined to TRBJ1-5; 9 bases in the middle match TRBD1. The germline V gene specifies SGHTA as CDR1 and FQGNSA as CDR2. The CDR3 holds 12 amino acids from the cysteine to the phenylalanine. Only the CDR3 portion is preserved as DNA: 36 bases, with reading frame beginning at the first base. Ends trimmed: V by 8 bases, J by 10 bases; bases unmatched to a gene: 6. Supplemented by the reference TRBV7-2 and TRBJ1-5 proteins around the CDR3, the complete variable domain is GAGVSQSPSNKVTEKGKDVELRCDPISGHTALYWYRQSLGQGLEFLIYFQGNSAPDKSGLPSDRFSAERTGGSVSTLTIQRTQQEDSAVYLCASGQGKVPQHFGDGTRLSIL.